These 23 T cell receptor beta chains came from one sample sequenced in a study of a mutant IDH1 vaccine in newly diagnosed glioma. Time point in this sample: baseline, week 1 (first vaccination visit). The treatment is: pre-vaccination baseline after standard-of-care therapy. Libraries were prepared by immunoSEQ multiplex PCR; TCRdb keeps only in-frame clonotypes and omits some of them. The profile shows roughly 84,000 clones, over 75% of them singletons. The input for sequencing was PBMCs, taken from a glioma patient treated with radiotherapy, temozolomide or both. The receptors were gathered from a man in his forties or fifties with glioma. Some clones in this sample may be carry-over from other donors' samples.

This clone was recorded a few times. The gene calls are TRBV5-1 and TRBJ1-6; 8 bases agree with TRBD1. The length of the CDR3 is 15 residues. Germline V gene data show CDR1 as SGHRS and CDR2 as YFSETQ. With 4 bases clipped from V and 6 bases from J, the junction kept 6 bases outside the gene matches. The CDR3, as DNA: TGCGCCAGCAGCCGGACAGGGACGAGTAATTCACCCCTCCACTTT. Its translation is CASSRTGTSNSPLHF.

V gene TRBV29-1 combines with J gene TRBJ2-5; D uncertain. Germline V gene data show CDR1 as SQVTM and CDR2 as ANQGSEA. The CDR3 is 12 residues long. The V and J ends lost 3 bases and 1 base respectively, with 6 bases between them. In DNA form, the CDR3 reads TGCAGCGTTGAGAGAGTCCAAGAGACCCAGTACTTC. Amino acids: CSVERVQETQYF.

This clone has a handful of counts. V gene TRBV5-1 combines with J gene TRBJ1-1; maybe TRBD1 (5 bases). This CDR3 has 16 amino acids. The V end lost 4 bases, the J end lost 1 base, and 17 bases lay between the germline ends. Looked up from germline, CDR1 is SGHRS and CDR2 is YFSETQ. DNA for the CDR3: TGCGCCAGCAGCAGGACCTCCGGGACCCGGAACACTGAAGCTTTCTTT. This encodes CASSRTSGTRNTEAFF.

The chain couples TRBV5-1 to TRBJ1-6; TRBD1 matches 8 bases. V was clipped by 3 bases and J by 7 bases; unmatched bases: 6. Germline CDR1 and CDR2: SGHRS and YFSETQ. The CDR3 is 15 residues long. The CDR3, as DNA: TGCGCCAGCAGCTCGACAGGGGTTGGGAATTCACCCCTCCACTTT. Encoded protein: CASSSTGVGNSPLHF.

The genes are TRBV6-1 and TRBJ1-6, with 7 bases identical to TRBD1. The CDR3 consists of 14 residues. Germline V lookup: CDR1 MNHNS, CDR2 SASEGT. Trimming removed 10 bases from V and 5 bases from J; junction bases left unmatched: 8. In nucleotides, the CDR3 is TGTGCCAACTCCCCGGGACAGAATAATTCACCCCTCCACTTT. This sequence encodes CANSPGQNNSPLHF.

This rearrangement joins TRBV4-2 to TRBJ2-7, with 14 bases aligning to TRBD2. The CDR3 is 18 amino acids. CDR1 is LGHNA and CDR2 is YNFKEQ in the germline V gene. V dropped 1 base and J dropped 2; count of bases not matched to a gene: 7. CDR3 coding DNA: TGTGCCAGCAGCCAAGCCGGGACTAGCGGGGGTTTAGCCTACGAGCAGTACTTC. It is translated as CASSQAGTSGGLAYEQYF.

CDR3 sequence reads: CASSSAGQGNQPQHF. DNA for the CDR3: TGTGCCAGCAGTTCCGCTGGACAGGGCAATCAGCCCCAGCATTTT. The chain links TRBV6-5 to TRBJ1-5, with TRBD1 matching over 7 bases. The CDR3 totals 15 residues. Germline trimming cut 4 bases from V and 2 bases from J; bases unmatched to any gene: 5. Germline values: CDR1 MNHEY, CDR2 SVGAGI.

The CDR3 loop reads CATAGQGGNTIYF. In DNA form, the CDR3 reads TGTGCCACGGCCGGACAGGGCGGAAACACCATATATTTT. This chain joins TRBV6-4 and TRBJ1-3; 8 bases agree with TRBD1. The CDR3 spans 13 residues. Losses at the gene ends were 10 bases for V and 4 bases for J; bases not matched to a gene: 6. Per germline, CDR1 MRHNA and CDR2 SNTAGT.

The chain uses TRBV6-5 and TRBJ2-2, with D possibly called TRBD1 or TRBD2 (7 bases each). The CDR3 spans 16 residues. Germline V gene lookup returns CDR1 MNHEY and CDR2 SVGAGI. V shed 0 bases and J shed 5 bases, with 13 bases lying between them. CDR3 sequence reads: CASSYSRQGGTGELFF. Here the CDR3 DNA reads TGTGCCAGCAGTTACTCTCGACAGGGAGGGACCGGGGAGCTGTTTTTT.

In regard to this clone: A junction boundary mismatches the germline segment, possibly from a read error. The chain couples TRBV5-4 to TRBJ2-7; D gene uncertain. The CDR3 length is 12 residues. Germline V CDR1 and CDR2: SGHNT, YYREEE (reference sequence). The CDR3 sequence is CASSLGLNEHYF. DNA for the CDR3: TGTGCCAGCAGCTTGGGTCTAAACGAGCATTACTTC.

The chain has TRBV5-1 and TRBJ2-5, with 12 bases fitting TRBD2. Germline V gene data show CDR1 as SGHRS and CDR2 as YFSETQ. With 0 bases clipped from V and 5 bases from J, the junction kept 8 bases outside the gene matches. This CDR3 has 17 amino acids. CDR3 DNA sequence: TGCGCCAGCAGCTTGGGACTAGCGGGGGAAAAAAGGGAGACCCAGTACTTC. This gives the protein CASSLGLAGEKRETQYF.

The rearrangement joins TRBV9 to TRBJ1-1; no clear D. V dropped 0 bases and J dropped 2 bases, with 8 bases sitting between them. Germline CDR1 is SGDLS and CDR2 is YYNGEE. The CDR3 is made up of 14 amino acids. The CDR3 sequence: CASSVDRINTEAFF. The DNA of the CDR3 is TGTGCCAGCAGCGTAGACAGAATAAACACTGAAGCTTTCTTT.

Here the CDR3 reads CASTRQGNSPLHF. The CDR3 DNA is TGTGCCAGCACCCGACAGGGGAACTCACCCCTCCACTTT. The chain combines TRBV2 with TRBJ1-6; 8 positions match TRBD1. V lost 7 bases, J lost 10 bases, and 6 bases stayed unmatched. Germline CDR1 SNHLY, CDR2 FYNNEI. The CDR3 extends over 13 amino acids.

This clone was counted between two and nine times. This rearrangement joins TRBV5-6 to TRBJ2-7; a weak D match, TRBD2 (5 bases). CDR1 is SGHDT and CDR2 is YYEEEE in the germline V gene. The CDR3 is 12 amino acids. Trimming shortened V by 2 bases and J by 6 bases, and 9 bases separated the two germline ends. DNA for the CDR3: TGTGCCAGCAGCTTCCAGAGGGTCGAGCAGTACTTC. Protein: CASSFQRVEQYF.

This rearrangement joins TRBV27 to TRBJ2-5; D perhaps matches TRBD1 (6 bases). V lost 0 bases to trimming and J lost 5 bases, with 7 bases between them. Per the germline V gene, CDR1 is MNHEY and CDR2 is SMNVEV (reference sequence). The CDR3 length is 13 residues. In DNA, the CDR3 is TGTGCCAGCAGTTTATCTGGGGGCGAGACCCAGTACTTC. Its protein is CASSLSGGETQYF.

The V and J genes are TRBV5-4 and TRBJ2-3; 7 nucleotides match TRBD1. This CDR3 comprises 15 residues. The V gene's germline CDR1 is SGHNT and CDR2 YYREEE (reference sequence). V was pared by 4 bases and J by 6 bases, with 11 bases of the junction left unmatched. This CDR3 reads CASSGRQGRRDTQYF. CDR3 coding DNA: TGTGCCAGCAGCGGTCGACAGGGCCGTAGGGATACGCAGTATTTT.

This clone was seen more than once but under ten times. This chain joins TRBV15 and TRBJ2-2; D gene uncertain. Germline V gene data show CDR1 as LNHNV and CDR2 as YYDKDF (reference sequence). Trimming removed 0 bases at V and 8 bases at J, with 4 bases between. The CDR3 consists of 12 residues. The CDR3 coding sequence is TGTGCCACCAGCAGAGAGACGGGGGAGCTGTTTTTT. Translated: CATSRETGELFF.

This chain connects TRBV28 to TRBJ1-5; D remains ambiguous. The CDR3 has 13 residues. Germline CDR1 is MDHEN and CDR2 is SYDVKM. Trimming took off 5 bases at V and 0 bases at J, with 5 bases between the two ends. This chain's CDR3 is CASSGSSNQPQHF. CDR3 nucleotides: TGTGCCAGCAGTGGCAGTAGCAATCAGCCCCAGCATTTT.

The V and J genes are TRBV2 and TRBJ1-2, with unresolved D. CDR1 and CDR2 (germline): SNHLY, FYNNEI. CDR3 length: 10 residues. V gave up 3 bases and J gave up 8 bases, with 4 bases separating them. CDR3 sequence reads: CASSDEGYTF. CDR3 DNA sequence: TGTGCCAGCAGTGACGAGGGCTACACCTTC.

The rearrangement links TRBV27 to TRBJ1-2; 10 bases line up with TRBD1. This CDR3 region has 14 residues. After removal of 6 bases from V and 3 bases from J, the junction contained 4 bases not matched to a gene. Germline CDR1 reads MNHEY; CDR2 reads SMNVEV (reference sequence). The CDR3 DNA sequence: TGTGCCAGCAGCGACAGGGGGCGGGACTATGGCTACACCTTC. Its protein product is CASSDRGRDYGYTF.

CDR3 amino acids: CSVGDRTYNEQFF. CDR3 nucleotide sequence: TGCAGCGTGGGGGACAGGACCTACAATGAGCAGTTCTTC. The chain employs TRBV29-1 and TRBJ2-1, with 8 bases aligning to TRBD1. The CDR3 spans 13 residues. After removal of 6 bases from V and 2 bases from J, the junction contained 3 bases not matched to a gene. Germline V CDR1 and CDR2: SQVTM, ANQGSEA.

This chain links TRBV4-1 with TRBJ1-1; maybe TRBD1 (5 bases). CDR1 and CDR2 (germline): MGHRA, YSYEKL. This CDR3 spans 14 amino acids. Deletions cut 4 bases from V and 2 bases from J, with 11 bases between. The CDR3 DNA reads TGCGCCAGCAGCCGGCCTCAGGGAAACACTGAAGCTTTCTTT. Protein product: CASSRPQGNTEAFF.

This clone was seen only once. This chain joins TRBV19 and TRBJ1-4; 8 nucleotides align to TRBD1. CDR3 length equals 13 residues. The trim removed 6 bases at V and 7 bases at J, leaving 4 bases unmatched. The germline gives CDR1 LNHDA, CDR2 SQIVND (reference sequence). CDR3 nucleotide sequence: TGTGCCAGTAGCCGACAGGGGTTTGAAAAACTGTTTTTT. Amino acid sequence: CASSRQGFEKLFF.